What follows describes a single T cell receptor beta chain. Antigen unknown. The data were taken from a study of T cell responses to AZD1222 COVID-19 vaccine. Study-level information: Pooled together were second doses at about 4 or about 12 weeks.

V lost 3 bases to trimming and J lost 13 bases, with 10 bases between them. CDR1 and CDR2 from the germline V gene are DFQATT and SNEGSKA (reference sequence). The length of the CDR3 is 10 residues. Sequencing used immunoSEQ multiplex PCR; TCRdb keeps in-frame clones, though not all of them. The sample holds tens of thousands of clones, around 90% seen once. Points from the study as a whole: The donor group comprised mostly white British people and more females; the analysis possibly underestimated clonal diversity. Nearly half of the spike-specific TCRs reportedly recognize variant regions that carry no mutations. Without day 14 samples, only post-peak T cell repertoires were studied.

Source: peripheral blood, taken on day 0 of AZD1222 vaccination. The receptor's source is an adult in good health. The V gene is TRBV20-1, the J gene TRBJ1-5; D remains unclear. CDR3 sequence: CSARFGKQHF. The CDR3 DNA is TGCAGTGCTAGGTTTGGGAAGCAGCATTTT.